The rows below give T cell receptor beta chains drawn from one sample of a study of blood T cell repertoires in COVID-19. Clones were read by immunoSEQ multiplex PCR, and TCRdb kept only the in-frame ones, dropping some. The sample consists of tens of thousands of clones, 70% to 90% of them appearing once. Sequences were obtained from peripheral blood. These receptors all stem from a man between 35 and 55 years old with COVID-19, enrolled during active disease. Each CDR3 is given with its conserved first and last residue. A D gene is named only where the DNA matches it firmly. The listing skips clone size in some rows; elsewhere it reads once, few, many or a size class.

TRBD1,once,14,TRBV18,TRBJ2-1,TGTGCCAGCTCACCCGGGACAGGCATGGATGAGCAGTTCTTC,CASSPGTGMDEQFF
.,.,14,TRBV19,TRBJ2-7,TGTGCCAGTAGTATAGTTGCAGGGGCGGGCGAGCAGTACTTC,CASSIVAGAGEQYF
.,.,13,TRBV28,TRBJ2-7,TGTGCCAGCACCCTGGCCGGGACTCAAAGGCAGTACTTC,CASTLAGTQRQYF
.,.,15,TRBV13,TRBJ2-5,TGTGCCAGCAGCTTAACCCAGGGGACGCTGGGGACCCAGTACTTC,CASSLTQGTLGTQYF
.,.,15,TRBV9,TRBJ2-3,TGTGCCAGCAGCGTAGGGGCCATTAGCACAGATACGCAGTATTTT,CASSVGAISTDTQYF
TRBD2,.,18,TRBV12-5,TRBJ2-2,TGTGCTAGTGGCCCCTCCTCGGGACTAGCGGGACACACCGGGGAGCTGTTTTTT,CASGPSSGLAGHTGELFF
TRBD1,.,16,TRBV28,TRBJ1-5,TGTGCCAGCGGGTCAGGGGGCGGCGGGTATGATCAGCCCCAGCATTTT,CASGSGGGGYDQPQHF
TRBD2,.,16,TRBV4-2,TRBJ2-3,TGTGCCAGCAGCCAAGGGCATAGCGGGGGCTCAGATACGCAGTATTTT,CASSQGHSGGSDTQYF
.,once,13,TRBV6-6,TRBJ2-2,TGTGCCAGCAGGGACGGACAAGCCGGGGAGCTGTTTTTT,CASRDGQAGELFF
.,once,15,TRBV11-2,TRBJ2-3,TGTGCCAGCAGCTTAGCGGGGGACTCGGCAGATACGCAGTATTTT,CASSLAGDSADTQYF
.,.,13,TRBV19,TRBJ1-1,TGTGCCAGTCCGCGTCGTAATAACACTGAAGCTTTCTTT,CASPRRNNTEAFF
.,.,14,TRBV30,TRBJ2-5,TGTGCCTGGAGTGTACCAGGGGGGCAAGAGACCCAGTACTTC,CAWSVPGGQETQYF
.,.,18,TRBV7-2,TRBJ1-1,TGTGCCAGCAGCATCCATACAGGATCCGTCCGCTTGAACACTGAAGCTTTCTTT,CASSIHTGSVRLNTEAFF
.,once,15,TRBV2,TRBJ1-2,TGTGCCATAATCCCGGGACACATAGGAAACTATGGCTACACCTTC,CAIIPGHIGNYGYTF
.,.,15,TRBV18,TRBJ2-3,TGTGCCAGCTCACATTCGACAGTTAGCACAGATACGCAGTATTTT,CASSHSTVSTDTQYF
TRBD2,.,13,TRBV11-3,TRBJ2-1,TGTGCCAGCAGCCCCGGGGGGACTAATGAGCAGTTCTTC,CASSPGGTNEQFF